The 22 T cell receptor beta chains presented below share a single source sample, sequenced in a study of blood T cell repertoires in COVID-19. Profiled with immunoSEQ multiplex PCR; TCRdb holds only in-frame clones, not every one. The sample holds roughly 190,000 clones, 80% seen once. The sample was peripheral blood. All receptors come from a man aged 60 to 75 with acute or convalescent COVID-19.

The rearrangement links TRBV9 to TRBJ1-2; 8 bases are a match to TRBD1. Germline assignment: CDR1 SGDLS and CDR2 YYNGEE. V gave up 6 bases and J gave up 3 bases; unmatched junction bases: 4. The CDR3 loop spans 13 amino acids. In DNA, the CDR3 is TGTGCCAGCAACCAGGGACAGGACTATGGCTACACCTTC. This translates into CASNQGQDYGYTF.

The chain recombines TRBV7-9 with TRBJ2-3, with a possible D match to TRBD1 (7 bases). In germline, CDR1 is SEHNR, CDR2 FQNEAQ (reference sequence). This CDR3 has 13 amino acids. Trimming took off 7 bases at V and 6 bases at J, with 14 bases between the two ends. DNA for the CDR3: TGTGCCAGCACCTTCGCAGGGGGGGATACGCAGTATTTT. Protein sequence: CASTFAGGDTQYF.

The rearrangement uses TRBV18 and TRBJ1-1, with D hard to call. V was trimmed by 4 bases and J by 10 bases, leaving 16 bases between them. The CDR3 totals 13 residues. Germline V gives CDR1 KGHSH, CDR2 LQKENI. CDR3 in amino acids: CASSQEDLTGAFF. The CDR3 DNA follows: TGTGCCAGCTCACAAGAAGACCTAACGGGAGCTTTCTTT.

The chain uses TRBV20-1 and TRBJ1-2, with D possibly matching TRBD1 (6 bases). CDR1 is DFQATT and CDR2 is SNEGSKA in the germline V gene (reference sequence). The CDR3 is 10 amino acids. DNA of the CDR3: TGCGGGGCGGCGGGGGCCGGCTACACCTTC. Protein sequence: CGAAGAGYTF.

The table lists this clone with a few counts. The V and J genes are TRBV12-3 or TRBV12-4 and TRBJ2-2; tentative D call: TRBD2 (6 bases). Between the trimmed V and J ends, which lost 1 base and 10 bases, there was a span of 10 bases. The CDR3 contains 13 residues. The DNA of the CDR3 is TGTGCCAGCAGTTTAGTCGGGAGCACGGAGCTGTTTTTT. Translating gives CASSLVGSTELFF.

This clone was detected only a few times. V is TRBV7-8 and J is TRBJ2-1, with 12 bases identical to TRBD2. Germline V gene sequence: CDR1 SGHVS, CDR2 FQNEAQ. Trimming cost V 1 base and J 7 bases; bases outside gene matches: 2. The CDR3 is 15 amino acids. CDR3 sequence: CASSLGTSGINEQFF. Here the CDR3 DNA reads TGTGCCAGCAGCTTAGGGACTAGCGGGATAAATGAGCAGTTCTTC.

The DNA for the CDR3 is TGTGCCAGCAGCTCTCAAACTAGCTACAATGAGCAGTTCTTC. Translated: CASSSQTSYNEQFF. The J gene is TRBJ2-1, the V gene TRBV11-3; tentatively, D is TRBD2 (5 bases). Germline V gene data show CDR1 as SGHNT and CDR2 as YENEEA. The CDR3 is 14 amino acids. Trimming pared 4 bases from V and 3 bases from J, leaving 10 bases between.

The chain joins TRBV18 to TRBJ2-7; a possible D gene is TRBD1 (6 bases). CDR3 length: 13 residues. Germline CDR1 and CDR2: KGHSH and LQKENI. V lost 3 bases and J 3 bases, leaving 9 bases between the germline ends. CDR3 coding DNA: TGTGCCAGCTCACCCGGACAGCTCTACGAGCAGTACTTC. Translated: CASSPGQLYEQYF.

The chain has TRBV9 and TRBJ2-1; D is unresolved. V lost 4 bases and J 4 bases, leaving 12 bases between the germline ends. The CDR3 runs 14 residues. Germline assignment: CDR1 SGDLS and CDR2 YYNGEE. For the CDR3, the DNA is TGTGCCAGCAGCCCTTCGTCGGTTTACAATGAGCAGTTCTTC. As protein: CASSPSSVYNEQFF. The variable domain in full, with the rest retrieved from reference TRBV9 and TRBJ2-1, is DSGVTQTPKHLITATGQRVTLRCSPRSGDLSVYWYQQSLDQGLQFLIQYYNGEERAKGNILERFSAQQFPDLHSELNLSSLELGDSALYFCASSPSSVYNEQFFGPGTRLTVL.

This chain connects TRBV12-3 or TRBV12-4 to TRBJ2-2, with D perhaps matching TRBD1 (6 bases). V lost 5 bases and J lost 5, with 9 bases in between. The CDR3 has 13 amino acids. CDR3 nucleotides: TGTGCCAGCAGTGCACAGGGTACCGGGGAGCTGTTTTTT. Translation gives CASSAQGTGELFF.

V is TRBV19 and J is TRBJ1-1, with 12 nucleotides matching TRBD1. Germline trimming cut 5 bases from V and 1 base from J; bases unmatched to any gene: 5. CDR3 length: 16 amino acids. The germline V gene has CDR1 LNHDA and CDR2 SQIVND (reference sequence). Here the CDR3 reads CASSFRDRGPNTEAFF. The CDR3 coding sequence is TGTGCCAGTAGTTTCCGGGACAGGGGGCCGAACACTGAAGCTTTCTTT.

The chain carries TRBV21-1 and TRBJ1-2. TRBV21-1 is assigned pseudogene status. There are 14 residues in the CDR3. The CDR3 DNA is TGTGCCAGCAGCAAAAGTTGGAGTTATGGAGGCTACACCTTC. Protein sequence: CASSKSWSYGGYTF.

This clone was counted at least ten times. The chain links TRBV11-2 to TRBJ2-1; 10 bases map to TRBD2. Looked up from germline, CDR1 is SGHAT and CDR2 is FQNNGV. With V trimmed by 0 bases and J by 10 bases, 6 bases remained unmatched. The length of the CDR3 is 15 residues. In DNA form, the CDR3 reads TGTGCCAGCAGCTTAGAGCGGCTAGCGGGAGACGAGCAGTTCTTC. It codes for CASSLERLAGDEQFF. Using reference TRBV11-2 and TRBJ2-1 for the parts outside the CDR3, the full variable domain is EAGVAQSPRYKIIEKRQSVAFWCNPISGHATLYWYQQILGQGPKLLIQFQNNGVVDDSQLPKDRFSAERLKGVDSTLKIQPAKLEDSAVYLCASSLERLAGDEQFFGPGTRLTVL.

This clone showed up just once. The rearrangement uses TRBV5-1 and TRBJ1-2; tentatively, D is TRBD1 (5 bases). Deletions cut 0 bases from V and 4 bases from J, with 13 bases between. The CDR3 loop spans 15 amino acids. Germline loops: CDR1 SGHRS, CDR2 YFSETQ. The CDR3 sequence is CASSLGGDPAYGYTF. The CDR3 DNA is TGCGCCAGCAGCTTGGGGGGGGACCCTGCCTATGGCTACACCTTC.

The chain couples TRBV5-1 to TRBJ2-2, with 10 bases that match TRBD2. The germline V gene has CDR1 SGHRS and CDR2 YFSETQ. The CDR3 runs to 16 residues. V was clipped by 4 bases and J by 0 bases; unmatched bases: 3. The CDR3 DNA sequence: TGCGCCAGCAGCCATACTAGCGGGGCGAACACCGGGGAGCTGTTTTTT. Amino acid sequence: CASSHTSGANTGELFF. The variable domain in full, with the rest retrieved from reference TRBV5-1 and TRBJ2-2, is KAGVTQTPRYLIKTRGQQVTLSCSPISGHRSVSWYQQTPGQGLQFLFEYFSETQRNKGNFPGRFSGRQFSNSRSEMNVSTLELGDSALYLCASSHTSGANTGELFFGEGSRLTVL.

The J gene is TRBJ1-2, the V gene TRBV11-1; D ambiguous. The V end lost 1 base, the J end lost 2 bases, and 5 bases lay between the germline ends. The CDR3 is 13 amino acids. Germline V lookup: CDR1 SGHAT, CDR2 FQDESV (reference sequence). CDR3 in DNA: TGTGCCAGCAGCTTAGGCCTAAACTATGGCTACACCTTC. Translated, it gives CASSLGLNYGYTF.

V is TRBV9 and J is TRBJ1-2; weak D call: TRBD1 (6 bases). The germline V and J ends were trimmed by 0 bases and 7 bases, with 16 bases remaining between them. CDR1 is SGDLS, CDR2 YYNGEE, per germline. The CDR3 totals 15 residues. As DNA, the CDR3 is TGTGCCAGCAGCGTAGACAGGGAGAGCGTTGGTGGCTACACCTTC. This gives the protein CASSVDRESVGGYTF. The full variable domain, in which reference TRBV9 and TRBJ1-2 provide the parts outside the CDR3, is DSGVTQTPKHLITATGQRVTLRCSPRSGDLSVYWYQQSLDQGLQFLIQYYNGEERAKGNILERFSAQQFPDLHSELNLSSLELGDSALYFCASSVDRESVGGYTFGSGTRLTVV.

This CDR3 reads CASTQQGEGFYNEQFF. CDR3 DNA sequence: TGTGCCAGTACCCAACAGGGGGAGGGTTTCTACAATGAGCAGTTCTTC. This chain uses TRBV19 with TRBJ2-1, with a tentative D call TRBD1 (8 bases). Between the trimmed V and J ends, which lost 7 bases and 3 bases, there was a span of 19 bases. The CDR3 extends over 16 amino acids. Germline CDR1 reads LNHDA; CDR2 reads SQIVND (reference sequence). The variable domain in full, with the rest retrieved from reference TRBV19 and TRBJ2-1, is DGGITQSPKYLFRKEGQNVTLSCEQNLNHDAMYWYRQDPGQGLRLIYYSQIVNDFQKGDIAEGYSVSREKKESFPLTVTSAQKNPTAFYLCASTQQGEGFYNEQFFGPGTRLTVL.

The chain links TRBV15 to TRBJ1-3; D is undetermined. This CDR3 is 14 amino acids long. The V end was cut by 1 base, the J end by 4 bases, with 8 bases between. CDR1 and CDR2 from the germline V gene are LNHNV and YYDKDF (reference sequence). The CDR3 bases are TGTGCCACCAGCAGAGTGGTCAGAGGAAACACCATATATTTT. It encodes CATSRVVRGNTIYF.

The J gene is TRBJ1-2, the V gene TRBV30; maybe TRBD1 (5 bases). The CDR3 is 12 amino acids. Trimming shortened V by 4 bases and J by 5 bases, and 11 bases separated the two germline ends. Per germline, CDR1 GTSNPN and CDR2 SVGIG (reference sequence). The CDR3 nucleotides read TGTGCCTGGACTCCGCAGGGATATGGCTACACCTTC. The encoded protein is CAWTPQGYGYTF.

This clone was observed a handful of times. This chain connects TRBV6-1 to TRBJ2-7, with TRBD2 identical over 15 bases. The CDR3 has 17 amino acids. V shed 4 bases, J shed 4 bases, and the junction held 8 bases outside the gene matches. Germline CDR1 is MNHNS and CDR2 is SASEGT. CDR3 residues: CASSGGLAGGRLYEQYF. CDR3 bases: TGTGCCAGCAGTGGGGGACTAGCGGGAGGTCGCCTTTACGAGCAGTACTTC.

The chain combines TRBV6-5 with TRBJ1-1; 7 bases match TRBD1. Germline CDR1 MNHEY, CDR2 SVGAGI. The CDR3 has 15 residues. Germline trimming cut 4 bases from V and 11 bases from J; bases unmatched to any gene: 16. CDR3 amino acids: CASSFASGQRVGAFF. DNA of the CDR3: TGTGCCAGCAGTTTCGCTTCGGGACAGAGGGTGGGCGCTTTCTTT.